This is a list of T cell receptor beta chains from one sample in a study of radiation and T cells in renal cell carcinoma. TCRdb's copy holds only in-frame clones and misses some; the assay was immunoSEQ multiplex PCR. The sample has 15,000 to 20,000 clones, 50% seen once. The specimen comprised tumor tissue, sampled from a patient whose treatment included radiotherapy and nephrectomy. The receptors were sampled from a woman between 55 and 75 years old with renal cell carcinoma. CDR3s include the opening cysteine and the closing phenylalanine or tryptophan. A D gene is named only where the DNA matches it firmly. A row's size may be missing; if present it is once, few, many or a size class.

cdr3_aa cdr3_nt clone_size v_call d_call j_call
CSVEDGIYGYTF TGCAGCGTTGAGGACGGTATCTATGGCTACACCTTC few TRBV29-1 . TRBJ1-2
CASRLDGTHLREAFF TGTGCCAGCCGCCTTGATGGGACGCACCTCAGAGAAGCTTTCTTT . TRBV7-9 . TRBJ1-1
CASSRQGDEQFF TGTGCCAGCAGCCGACAGGGTGATGAGCAGTTCTTC once TRBV7-2 TRBD1 TRBJ2-1
CASSQEFDRGYMAQYF TGCGCCAGCAGCCAAGAATTCGACAGGGGGTATATGGCCCAGTACTTC few TRBV4-1 TRBD1 TRBJ2-5
CASSMTGGDTEAFF TGCGCCAGCAGCATGACAGGGGGTGATACTGAAGCTTTCTTT large TRBV5-1 TRBD1 TRBJ1-1
CASSFQYNSPLHF TGTGCCAGCAGCTTCCAATATAATTCACCCCTCCACTTT . TRBV11-2 . TRBJ1-6
CASSLRDRGRFGTEAFF TGTGCCAGCAGCCTCCGGGACAGGGGCAGGTTCGGCACTGAAGCTTTCTTT once TRBV5-4 TRBD1 TRBJ1-1
CASSQDNRQNYGYTF TGTGCCAGCAGCCAAGATAACAGGCAGAACTATGGCTACACCTTC . TRBV4-2 . TRBJ1-2
CASSVSPGGGDEQYF TGTGCCAGCAGCGTCTCCCCGGGGGGAGGGGACGAGCAGTACTTC . TRBV9 TRBD2 TRBJ2-7
CASSYRRQGGTGELFF TGTGCCAGCAGTTATCGGCGCCAGGGAGGGACCGGGGAGCTGTTTTTT . TRBV6-9 TRBD2 TRBJ2-2